The 2 T cell receptor beta chains listed next were all sequenced from one sample in a study of somatic mutations in cytotoxic T cells in rheumatoid arthritis. The assay was immunoSEQ multiplex PCR, and TCRdb's table has in-frame clones only and misses some. The sample has some 3,900 clones, approximately 90% seen once. Sequencing was done on a sample of CD8+ T cells sorted from blood. The source is a woman aged 70-85 years with rheumatoid arthritis.

This chain uses TRBV7-2 with TRBJ1-5; a possible D gene is TRBD1 (6 bases). CDR1 SGHTA and CDR2 FQGNSA come from the germline V gene. CDR3 length: 15 residues. Trimming removed 1 base from V and 6 bases from J, with 13 bases in between. The CDR3: CASSLGRQGSQPQHF. CDR3 nucleotide sequence: TGTGCCAGCAGCTTAGGGAGGCAGGGGAGTCAGCCCCAGCATTTT.

The V call is TRBV9, the J call TRBJ1-2, with D perhaps matching TRBD1 (5 bases). Germline V lookup: CDR1 SGDLS, CDR2 YYNGEE. The CDR3 covers 14 residues. V lost 6 bases and J lost 1, with 13 bases in between. Written as DNA, the CDR3 is TGTGCCAGCAAGCCGGGACTCCGTAACTATGGCTACACCTTC. It translates to CASKPGLRNYGYTF.